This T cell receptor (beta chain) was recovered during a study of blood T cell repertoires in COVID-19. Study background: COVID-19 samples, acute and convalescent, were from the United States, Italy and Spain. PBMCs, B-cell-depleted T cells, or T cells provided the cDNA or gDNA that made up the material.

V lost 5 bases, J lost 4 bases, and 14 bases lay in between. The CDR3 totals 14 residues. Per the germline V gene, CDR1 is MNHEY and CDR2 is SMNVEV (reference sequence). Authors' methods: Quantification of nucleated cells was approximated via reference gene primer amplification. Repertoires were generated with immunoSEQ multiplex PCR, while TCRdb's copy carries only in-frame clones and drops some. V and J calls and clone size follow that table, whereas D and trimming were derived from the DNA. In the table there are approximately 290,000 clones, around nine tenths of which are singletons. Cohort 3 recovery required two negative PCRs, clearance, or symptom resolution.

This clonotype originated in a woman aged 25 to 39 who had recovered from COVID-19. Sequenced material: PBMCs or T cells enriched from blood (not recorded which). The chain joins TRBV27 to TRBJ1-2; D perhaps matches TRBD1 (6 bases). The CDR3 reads CASSPIQGSYGYTF. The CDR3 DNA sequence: TGTGCCAGCAGTCCCATACAGGGCTCCTATGGCTACACCTTC.